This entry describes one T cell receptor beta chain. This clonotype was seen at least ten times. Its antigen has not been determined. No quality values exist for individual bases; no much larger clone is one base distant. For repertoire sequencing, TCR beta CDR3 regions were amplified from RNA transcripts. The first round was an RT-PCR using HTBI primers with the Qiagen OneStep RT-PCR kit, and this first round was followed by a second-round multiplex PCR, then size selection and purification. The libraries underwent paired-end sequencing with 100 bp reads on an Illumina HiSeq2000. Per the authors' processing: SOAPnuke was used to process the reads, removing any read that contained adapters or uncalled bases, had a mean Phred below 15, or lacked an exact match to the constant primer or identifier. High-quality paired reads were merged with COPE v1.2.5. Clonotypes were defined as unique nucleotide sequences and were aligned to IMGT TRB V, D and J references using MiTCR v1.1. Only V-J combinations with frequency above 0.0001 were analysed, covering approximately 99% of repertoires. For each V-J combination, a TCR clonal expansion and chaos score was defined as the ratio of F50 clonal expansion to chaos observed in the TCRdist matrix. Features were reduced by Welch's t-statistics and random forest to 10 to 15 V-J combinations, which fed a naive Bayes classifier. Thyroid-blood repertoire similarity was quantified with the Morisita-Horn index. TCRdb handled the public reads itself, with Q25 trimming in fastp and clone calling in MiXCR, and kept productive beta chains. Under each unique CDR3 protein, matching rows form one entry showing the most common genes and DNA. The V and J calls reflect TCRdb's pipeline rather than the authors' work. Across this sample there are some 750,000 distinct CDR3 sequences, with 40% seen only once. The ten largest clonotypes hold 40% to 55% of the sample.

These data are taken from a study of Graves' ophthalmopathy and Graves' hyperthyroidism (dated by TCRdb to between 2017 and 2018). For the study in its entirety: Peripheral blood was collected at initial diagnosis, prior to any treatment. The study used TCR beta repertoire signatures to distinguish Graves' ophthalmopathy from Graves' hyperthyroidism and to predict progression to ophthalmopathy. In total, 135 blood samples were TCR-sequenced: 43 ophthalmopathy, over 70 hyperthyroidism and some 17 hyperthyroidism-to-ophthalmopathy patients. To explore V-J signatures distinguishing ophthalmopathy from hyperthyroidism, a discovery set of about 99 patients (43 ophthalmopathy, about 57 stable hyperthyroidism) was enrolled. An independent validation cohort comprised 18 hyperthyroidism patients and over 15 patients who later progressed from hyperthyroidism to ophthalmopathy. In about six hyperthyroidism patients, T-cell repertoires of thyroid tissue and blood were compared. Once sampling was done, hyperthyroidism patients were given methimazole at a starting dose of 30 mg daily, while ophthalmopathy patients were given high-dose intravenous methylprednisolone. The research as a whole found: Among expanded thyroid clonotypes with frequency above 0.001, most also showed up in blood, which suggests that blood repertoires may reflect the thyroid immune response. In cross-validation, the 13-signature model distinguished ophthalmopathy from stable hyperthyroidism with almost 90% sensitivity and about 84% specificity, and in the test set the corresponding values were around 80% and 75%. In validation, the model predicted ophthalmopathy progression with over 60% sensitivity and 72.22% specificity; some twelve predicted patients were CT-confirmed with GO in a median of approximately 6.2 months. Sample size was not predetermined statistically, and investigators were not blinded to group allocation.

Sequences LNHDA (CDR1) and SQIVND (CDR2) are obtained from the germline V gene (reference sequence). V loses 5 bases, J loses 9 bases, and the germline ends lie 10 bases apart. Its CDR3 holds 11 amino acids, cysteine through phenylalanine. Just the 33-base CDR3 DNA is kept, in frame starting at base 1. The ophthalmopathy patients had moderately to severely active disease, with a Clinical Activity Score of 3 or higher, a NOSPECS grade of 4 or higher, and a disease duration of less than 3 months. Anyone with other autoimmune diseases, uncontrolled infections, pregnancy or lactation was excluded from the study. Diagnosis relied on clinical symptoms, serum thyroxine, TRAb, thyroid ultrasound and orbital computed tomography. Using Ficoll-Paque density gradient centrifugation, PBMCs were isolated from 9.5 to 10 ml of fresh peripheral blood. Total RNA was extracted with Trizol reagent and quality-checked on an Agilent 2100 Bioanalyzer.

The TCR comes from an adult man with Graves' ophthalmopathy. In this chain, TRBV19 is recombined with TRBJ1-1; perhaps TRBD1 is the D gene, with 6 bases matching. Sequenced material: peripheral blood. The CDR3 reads CASSRQGKAFF. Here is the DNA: TGTGCCAGTAGTCGCCAGGGGAAAGCTTTCTTT.